These 25 T cell receptor beta chains were sequenced from one sample in a study of cytomegalovirus exposure and HLA in healthy donors. Primers: 60 Vbeta forward and 13 Jbeta reverse. Assay: immunoSEQ multiplex PCR; the TCRdb copy retains only in-frame clones and omits some. The sample has almost 200,000 clones, roughly 85% seen once. Sequenced sample: PBMCs. These receptors all come from a woman aged 45-60 years in good health and CMV-seronegative.

This chain connects TRBV2 to TRBJ1-4; 8 positions match TRBD1. CDR1 and CDR2 (germline): SNHLY, FYNNEI. The CDR3 is 15 amino acids. With V trimmed by 6 bases and J by 5 bases, 8 bases remained unmatched. CDR3 sequence reads: CASRSQGAGNEKLFF. The CDR3, as DNA: TGTGCCAGCAGGTCCCAGGGGGCAGGAAATGAAAAACTGTTTTTT.

The chain has TRBV6-5 and TRBJ2-7; 9 bases map to TRBD1. With V trimmed by 6 bases and J by 6 bases, 12 bases remained unmatched. CDR1 and CDR2 from the germline V gene are MNHEY and SVGAGI. The CDR3 has 15 residues. CDR3 protein: CASRRTPGQGSEQYF. CDR3 bases: TGTGCCAGCAGACGTACCCCGGGACAGGGTTCCGAGCAGTACTTC.

The genes are TRBV4-3 and TRBJ2-7; no reliable D call. V was cut by 0 bases and J by 2 bases, with 11 bases left in between. This CDR3 is 15 amino acids long. Germline lookup yields CDR1 LGHNA and CDR2 YSLEER. For the CDR3, the DNA is TGCGCCAGCAGCCAAGATCAAACACCTCCCTACGAGCAGTACTTC. Translating gives CASSQDQTPPYEQYF.

V gene TRBV11-2 combines with J gene TRBJ1-2; D may be TRBD1 (5 bases). The ends were cut back, 4 bases at V and 4 bases at J, with 13 bases in the middle. Germline-derived CDR1 and CDR2 are SGHAT and FQNNGV. The CDR3 is 14 residues long. Written as DNA, the CDR3 is TGTGCCAGCAGCTCCTTGAGCAGGGTCTATGGCTACACCTTC. It encodes CASSSLSRVYGYTF.

The chain uses TRBV27 and TRBJ2-1, with D perhaps matching TRBD2 (6 bases). This CDR3 region has 15 residues. Germline V CDR1 and CDR2: MNHEY, SMNVEV (reference sequence). The V gene lost 4 bases and the J gene lost 2 bases, with 12 bases spanning the gap. CDR3 coding DNA: TGTGCCAGCAGTTCGACTAGAATAACCTACAATGAGCAGTTCTTC. It translates to CASSSTRITYNEQFF.

As for this clone: The conserved final phenylalanine or tryptophan is absent from the CDR3, which likely points to a read error. V gene TRBV6-1 combines with J gene TRBJ1-4; D is unclear. Germline values: CDR1 MNHNS, CDR2 SASEGT. This CDR3 contains 15 residues. V dropped 4 bases and J dropped 0 bases, with 9 bases sitting between them. The CDR3 here is CASSVRFATNEKLFL. CDR3 nucleotides: TGTGCCAGCAGTGTCAGATTTGCAACTAATGAAAAACTGTTTCTT.

V is TRBV5-1 and J is TRBJ2-1; 7 positions agree with TRBD2. Germline trimming cut 0 bases from V and 2 bases from J; bases unmatched to any gene: 2. The CDR3 is 15 residues long. Germline V lookup: CDR1 SGHRS, CDR2 YFSETQ. The CDR3 nucleotides are TGCGCCAGCAGCTTGGATGGGGGGGCCTACAATGAGCAGTTCTTC. It translates to CASSLDGGAYNEQFF.

This chain joins TRBV18 and TRBJ2-5; no clear D gene. V was pared by 3 bases and J by 2 bases, with 7 bases between. Germline V gene lookup returns CDR1 KGHSH and CDR2 LQKENI. The length of the CDR3 is 13 residues. This CDR3 reads CASSPSIQETQYF. The CDR3, as DNA: TGTGCCAGCTCACCTTCCATTCAAGAGACCCAGTACTTC.

The genes are TRBV11-2 and TRBJ2-2, with 13 bases fitting TRBD2. Germline CDR1 SGHAT, CDR2 FQNNGV. This CDR3 is 19 amino acids long. V shed 1 base and J 1 base; nucleotides not matched to a gene: 6. The DNA for the CDR3 is TGTGCCAGCAGCTTAGCTGGGACTAGCGGGGACGTGAACACCGGGGAGCTGTTTTTT. Its translation: CASSLAGTSGDVNTGELFF.

This clone was recorded a few times. The chain has TRBV7-8 and TRBJ1-2; D is unresolved. There are 15 residues in the CDR3. V dropped 3 bases and J dropped 6 bases, with 17 bases sitting between them. Germline CDR1 SGHVS, CDR2 FQNEAQ. CDR3 DNA sequence: TGTGCCAGCAGCTTTAGGGTGGAGGGCCTAGATGGCTACACCTTC. Its translation: CASSFRVEGLDGYTF.

This chain uses TRBV6-5 with TRBJ1-6; TRBD1 might be the D (6 bases). This CDR3 comprises 15 residues. V shed 2 bases and J shed 9 bases, with 14 bases lying between them. From germline, CDR1 is MNHEY and CDR2 SVGAGI. CDR3 protein: CASSYMGQGPSPLHF. In DNA, the CDR3 is TGTGCCAGCAGTTACATGGGGCAGGGGCCTTCACCCCTCCACTTT.

V gene TRBV5-1 combines with J gene TRBJ2-1, with D perhaps TRBD2 (5 bases). The CDR3 length is 15 residues. V shed 3 bases and J shed 0 bases, with 10 bases lying between them. Germline CDR1 and CDR2: SGHRS and YFSETQ. The DNA for the CDR3 is TGCGCCAGCAGCTCGGGGTACGGCTCCTACAATGAGCAGTTCTTC. Protein: CASSSGYGSYNEQFF. The full variable domain, completed using reference TRBV5-1 and TRBJ2-1, is KAGVTQTPRYLIKTRGQQVTLSCSPISGHRSVSWYQQTPGQGLQFLFEYFSETQRNKGNFPGRFSGRQFSNSRSEMNVSTLELGDSALYLCASSSGYGSYNEQFFGPGTRLTVL.

CDR3 sequence: CASVQGARGANVLTF. CDR3 in DNA: TGTGCCAGTGTCCAGGGGGCAAGAGGGGCCAACGTCCTGACTTTC. The V and J genes are TRBV18 and TRBJ2-6, with TRBD1 identical over 8 bases. This CDR3 is built from 15 residues. The V gene's germline CDR1 is KGHSH and CDR2 LQKENI. Germline trimming cut 9 bases from V and 4 bases from J; bases unmatched to any gene: 8.

The rearrangement links TRBV28 to TRBJ1-2, with D possibly being TRBD1 (6 bases). V lost 3 bases and J lost 4, with 15 bases in between. Per germline, CDR1 MDHEN and CDR2 SYDVKM. The CDR3 spans 15 residues. CDR3 sequence reads: CASSFGGARRYGYTF. The CDR3 region has the DNA TGTGCCAGCAGTTTCGGGGGGGCGCGGCGCTATGGCTACACCTTC.

In regard to this clone: Different DNA sequences within this sample yield the same CDR3. The chain carries TRBV28 and TRBJ2-3; 9 bases align to TRBD2. This CDR3 contains 15 residues. Per the germline V gene, CDR1 is MDHEN and CDR2 is SYDVKM. V lost 2 bases to trimming and J lost 3 bases; unmatched junction nucleotides: 3. The CDR3, as DNA: TGTGCCAGCAGTTTAGCGGGAGGGCCGACAGATACGCAGTATTTT. Amino acid sequence: CASSLAGGPTDTQYF.

This CDR3 reads CASSPPSPGGASGYTF. CDR3 bases: TGTGCCAGCAGTCCCCCTTCCCCAGGGGGCGCGAGTGGCTACACCTTC. This sequence joins TRBV28 and TRBJ1-2; 8 nucleotides match TRBD1. The CDR3 has 16 amino acids. Germline values: CDR1 MDHEN, CDR2 SYDVKM. The junction had 15 bases not matched to a gene; V was cut back by 5 bases and J by 7 bases.

This clone has just a few counts. The chain uses TRBV5-1 and TRBJ2-5; TRBD1 might be the D (6 bases). Trimming took 4 bases from V and 5 from J, leaving 15 bases between them. The CDR3 consists of 14 residues. Germline CDR1 is SGHRS and CDR2 is YFSETQ. The CDR3 sequence: CASSLLQGSETQYF. The CDR3 nucleotides read TGCGCCAGCAGCCTACTCCAGGGGTCGGAGACCCAGTACTTC.

The chain joins TRBV28 to TRBJ2-7, with 7 nucleotides matching TRBD1. The CDR3 is made up of 14 amino acids. The V segment lost 6 bases and the J segment 2 bases; nucleotides outside the gene matches: 7. CDR1 is MDHEN, CDR2 SYDVKM, per germline. The CDR3 region is CASRLDRVTYEQYF. CDR3 bases: TGTGCCAGCAGATTAGACAGGGTCACCTACGAGCAGTACTTC.

The rearrangement uses TRBV11-2 and TRBJ2-2; weak D call: TRBD1 (6 bases). V was cut by 3 bases and J by 4 bases, with 9 bases left in between. The CDR3 spans 14 residues. CDR1 is SGHAT, CDR2 FQNNGV, per germline. The CDR3 nucleotides are TGTGCCAGCAGCTTTACAGGGACCACCGGGGAGCTGTTTTTT. This gives the protein CASSFTGTTGELFF.

The chain uses TRBV19 and TRBJ1-5; 9 nucleotides align to TRBD1. Germline trimming cut 6 bases from V and 6 bases from J; bases unmatched to any gene: 9. The CDR3 totals 15 residues. Per the germline V gene, CDR1 is LNHDA and CDR2 is SQIVND (reference sequence). The CDR3 sequence: CASSSWDRVTQPQHF. The CDR3 nucleotides are TGTGCCAGTAGCTCATGGGACAGGGTCACTCAGCCCCAGCATTTT. The variable domain in full, with the rest retrieved from reference TRBV19 and TRBJ1-5, is DGGITQSPKYLFRKEGQNVTLSCEQNLNHDAMYWYRQDPGQGLRLIYYSQIVNDFQKGDIAEGYSVSREKKESFPLTVTSAQKNPTAFYLCASSSWDRVTQPQHFGDGTRLSIL.

The chain recombines TRBV30 with TRBJ2-5; tentatively, D is TRBD1 (6 bases). The CDR3 has 13 residues. Deletions cut 4 bases from V and 5 bases from J, with 14 bases between. The germline V gene has CDR1 GTSNPN and CDR2 SVGIG (reference sequence). DNA for the CDR3: TGTGCCTGGATGTGGGGACACTGGGAGACCCAGTACTTC. Protein sequence: CAWMWGHWETQYF.

The chain employs TRBV9 and TRBJ2-1; 11 nucleotides line up with TRBD2. V was clipped by 1 base and J by 9 bases; unmatched bases: 6. This CDR3 has 15 residues. The germline gives CDR1 SGDLS, CDR2 YYNGEE. The CDR3 nucleotides are TGTGCCAGCAGCGTAACTAGCGGGAGCATCGGTGAGCAGTTCTTC. Its protein product is CASSVTSGSIGEQFF.

The chain carries TRBV28 and TRBJ1-4; a possible D gene is TRBD1 (5 bases). Germline V lookup: CDR1 MDHEN, CDR2 SYDVKM. The CDR3 spans 14 residues. Trimming removed 6 bases from V and 7 bases from J, with 15 bases in between. The CDR3 reads CASSPGGPSEKLFF. The CDR3 region has the DNA TGTGCCAGCAGCCCCGGGGGACCTAGTGAAAAACTGTTTTTT.

This chain connects TRBV6-1 to TRBJ1-1; 8 bases fit TRBD1. Trimming at V came to 6 bases and at J to 4 bases, leaving 10 bases not matched to a gene. This CDR3 has 15 residues. The germline V gene encodes CDR1 MNHNS and CDR2 SASEGT. The CDR3 spells CASRTPRTGPTEAFF. The CDR3 coding sequence is TGTGCCAGCAGAACCCCCCGGACAGGGCCCACTGAAGCTTTCTTT.

The chain joins TRBV5-1 to TRBJ2-7; 9 nucleotides align to TRBD2. Trimming at V came to 0 bases and at J to 6 bases, leaving 7 bases not matched to a gene. CDR1 and CDR2 (germline): SGHRS, YFSETQ. The CDR3 consists of 15 residues. This CDR3 is CASSLGLAGESEQYF. As DNA, the CDR3 is TGCGCCAGCAGCTTGGGTTTAGCGGGAGAAAGCGAGCAGTACTTC.